Presented here are 29 T cell receptor beta chains from one specimen sequenced in a study of T cell responses to AZD1222 COVID-19 vaccine. The method was immunoSEQ multiplex PCR; TCRdb's version includes in-frame clones alone and lacks a portion of them. The table shows more than 140,000 clones, with around 92% occurring only once. The sample here was peripheral blood, taken on day 0 of AZD1222 vaccination. These receptors originate from an adult in good health.

The CDR3 loop reads CASSLVAPSEQYF. CDR3 in DNA: TGTGCCAGCAGTTTAGTTGCCCCCAGCGAGCAGTACTTC. The rearrangement links TRBV12-3 or TRBV12-4 to TRBJ2-7; unclear D gene. Trimming removed 1 base at V and 6 bases at J, with 10 bases between. The CDR3 has 13 residues.

V and J are TRBV15 and TRBJ2-1, with 8 bases aligning to TRBD2. The CDR3 totals 16 residues. CDR1 and CDR2 (germline): LNHNV, YYDKDF (reference sequence). The junction had 9 bases not matched to a gene; V was cut back by 6 bases and J by 2 bases. DNA for the CDR3: TGTGCCACCAGTAGGGGGGCGGGAGGCACCTACAATGAGCAGTTCTTC. Amino acid sequence: CATSRGAGGTYNEQFF.

The chain links TRBV11-2 to TRBJ2-7; TRBD1 matches at 8 bases. Trimming took 5 bases from V and 4 from J; bases not matched to a gene: 16. The CDR3 has 17 amino acids. The germline V gene encodes CDR1 SGHAT and CDR2 FQNNGV. The CDR3 loop is CASSPRGGQGPPYEQYF. As DNA, the CDR3 is TGTGCCAGCAGCCCGCGAGGTGGACAGGGACCACCGTACGAGCAGTACTTC.

The rearrangement links TRBV19 to TRBJ2-1; 8 bases match TRBD2. V lost 5 bases and J lost 8; bases outside the gene matches: 8. This CDR3 is built from 14 residues. Germline CDR1 LNHDA, CDR2 SQIVND (reference sequence). The CDR3 loop reads CASSRRTSTDEQFF. Here the CDR3 DNA reads TGTGCCAGTAGTCGTAGGACTAGCACGGATGAGCAGTTCTTC.

The gene calls are TRBV7-2 and TRBJ1-5; TRBD1 might be the D (6 bases). CDR1 is SGHTA, CDR2 FQGNSA, per germline. The ends were cut back, 3 bases at V and 4 bases at J, with 13 bases in the middle. The CDR3 spans 15 residues. CDR3: CASSLGRGENQPQHF. CDR3 DNA: TGTGCCAGCAGCTTGGGGAGGGGGGAAAATCAGCCCCAGCATTTT.

The CDR3 loop is CASSGRLTLAKNIQYF. The CDR3 DNA follows: TGTGCCAGCAGCGGCAGACTAACCCTAGCCAAAAACATTCAGTACTTC. The J gene is TRBJ2-4, the V gene TRBV11-2, with D tentatively TRBD2 (5 bases). V gave up 5 bases and J gave up 0 bases, with 14 bases separating them. There are 16 residues in the CDR3. Germline CDR1 and CDR2: SGHAT and FQNNGV. The variable domain in full, completed from reference TRBV11-2 and TRBJ2-4, reads EAGVAQSPRYKIIEKRQSVAFWCNPISGHATLYWYQQILGQGPKLLIQFQNNGVVDDSQLPKDRFSAERLKGVDSTLKIQPAKLEDSAVYLCASSGRLTLAKNIQYFGAGTRLSVL.

V gene TRBV6-5 combines with J gene TRBJ1-6; the D is unclear. Germline-derived CDR1 and CDR2 are MNHEY and SVGAGI. Trimming took 5 bases from V and 9 from J, leaving 14 bases between them. This CDR3 is built from 14 residues. CDR3 region: CASSTTDGRSPLHF. As DNA, the CDR3 is TGTGCCAGCAGTACGACTGATGGGCGTTCACCCCTCCACTTT.

The rearrangement joins TRBV5-5 to TRBJ2-7; the D is unclear. The CDR3 is made up of 13 amino acids. From germline, CDR1 is SGHKS and CDR2 YYEKEE (reference sequence). V lost 0 bases and J 1 base, leaving 5 bases between the germline ends. The CDR3 nucleotides are TGTGCCAGCAGCTTGGAGGGATCCTACGAGCAGTACTTC. Translated: CASSLEGSYEQYF.

The chain has TRBV7-2 and TRBJ2-7, with 7 bases fitting TRBD2. The CDR3 totals 13 residues. Per the germline V gene, CDR1 is SGHTA and CDR2 is FQGNSA. The trim removed 3 bases at V and 7 bases at J, leaving 6 bases unmatched. CDR3 bases: TGTGCCAGCAGCTTTCGCCCGGGACTAGAGCAGTACTTC. Translation gives CASSFRPGLEQYF.

The V gene is TRBV9, the J gene TRBJ2-1; 9 bases fit TRBD2. The V gene's germline CDR1 is SGDLS and CDR2 YYNGEE. The V and J ends lost 3 bases and 1 base, in that order; junction bases with no gene match: 5. The CDR3 consists of 16 residues. CDR3 protein: CASSGFAGGSYNEQFF. The CDR3 DNA sequence: TGTGCCAGCAGCGGGTTCGCGGGGGGGTCCTACAATGAGCAGTTCTTC.

V gene TRBV3-1 (or the pseudogene TRBV3-2) combines with J gene TRBJ1-3, with D tentatively TRBD1 (6 bases). V was clipped by 5 bases and J by 1 base, with 15 bases between them. The germline gives CDR1 LGHDT, CDR2 YNNKEL (reference sequence). The CDR3 runs to 16 residues. CDR3 bases: TGTGCCAGCAGCAAACAGCAAGGGGGGTCTGGAAACACCATATATTTT. Its translation is CASSKQQGGSGNTIYF.

This clone has just one count. The V gene is TRBV13, the J gene TRBJ1-5; D is ambiguous. CDR3 length: 13 residues. From germline, CDR1 is PRHDT and CDR2 FYEKMQ (reference sequence). V gave up 2 bases and J gave up 4 bases, with 6 bases separating them. This chain's CDR3 is CASSLSPNQPQHF. The CDR3 bases are TGTGCCAGCAGCTTATCCCCGAATCAGCCCCAGCATTTT.

This chain joins TRBV7-9 and TRBJ2-5; D could derive from TRBD1 or TRBD2 (5 bases each). The V end was cut by 5 bases, the J end by 1 base, with 11 bases between. The CDR3 covers 14 residues. Germline CDR1 SEHNR, CDR2 FQNEAQ (reference sequence). The DNA for the CDR3 is TGTGCCAGCAGCCGGGGCCGATTCCAAGAGACCCAGTACTTC. This translates into CASSRGRFQETQYF.

The chain joins TRBV9 to TRBJ1-4; the D gene is possibly TRBD1 (6 bases). The germline gives CDR1 SGDLS, CDR2 YYNGEE. Trimming removed 0 bases from V and 8 bases from J, with 14 bases in between. The CDR3 has 15 residues. In nucleotides, the CDR3 is TGTGCCAGCAGCGTAGATCAGGGGCCGGGAGAAAAACTGTTTTTT. Its translation is CASSVDQGPGEKLFF.

V gene TRBV28 combines with J gene TRBJ2-3, with TRBD1 as a possible D gene (5 bases). CDR1 and CDR2 (germline): MDHEN, SYDVKM. The ends were cut back, 8 bases at V and 0 bases at J, with 9 bases in the middle. This CDR3 comprises 13 residues. The CDR3 sequence is CASWTTSTDTQYF. The DNA of the CDR3 is TGTGCCAGCTGGACAACTAGCACAGATACGCAGTATTTT.

The V and J genes are TRBV4-1 and TRBJ1-6, with 8 nucleotides matching TRBD1. In germline, CDR1 is MGHRA, CDR2 YSYEKL. Trimming removed 1 base from V and 9 bases from J; junction bases left unmatched: 5. This CDR3 is 15 amino acids long. The CDR3 nucleotides are TGCGCCAGCAGCCAAGCTGACAGGGGTCCTTCACCCCTCCACTTT. Its protein is CASSQADRGPSPLHF.

The chain uses TRBV5-4 and TRBJ1-6; 9 nucleotides match TRBD1. The trim removed 4 bases at V and 0 bases at J, leaving 5 bases unmatched. This CDR3 spans 17 amino acids. Germline loops: CDR1 SGHNT, CDR2 YYREEE (reference sequence). The CDR3 spells CASSRTGEGSYNSPLHF. CDR3 bases: TGTGCCAGCAGCCGGACAGGGGAAGGCTCCTATAATTCACCCCTCCACTTT.

Only one count was recorded for this clone. The chain links TRBV19 to TRBJ1-4; no clear D. Germline CDR1 LNHDA, CDR2 SQIVND (reference sequence). The CDR3 has 11 residues. Trimming cost V 6 bases and J 12 bases, with 11 bases left between them. The CDR3 region has the DNA TGTGCCAGTAGAGTTCAGAGCGAACTGTTTTTT. Translating it yields CASRVQSELFF.

CDR3 nucleotide sequence: TGCGCCAGCAGCTTGGTGGCTAGCGGGGGGGTGTACAATGAGCAGTTCTTC. Its protein is CASSLVASGGVYNEQFF. The chain links TRBV5-1 to TRBJ2-1; 12 positions match TRBD2. The CDR3 contains 17 residues. The ends lost 0 bases at V and 4 bases at J; junction bases unmatched: 5. The germline CDR1 and CDR2 sequences are SGHRS and YFSETQ.

This clone has a single count. The rearrangement links TRBV6-1 to TRBJ2-1; D unclear. This CDR3 is 13 amino acids long. CDR1 MNHNS and CDR2 SASEGT come from the germline V gene. Between the trimmed V and J ends, which lost 1 base and 10 bases, there was a span of 11 bases. This CDR3 reads CASSEVEVREQFF. The CDR3, as DNA: TGTGCCAGCAGTGAAGTCGAGGTCCGGGAGCAGTTCTTC.

The CDR3 sequence: CASSLQIHEQFF. DNA for the CDR3: TGTGCCAGCAGCCTACAAATTCATGAGCAGTTCTTC. This chain connects TRBV28 to TRBJ2-1; no clear D. Trimming took 6 bases from V and 8 from J, leaving 11 bases between them. CDR3 size: 12 residues. Germline V gene data show CDR1 as MDHEN and CDR2 as SYDVKM.

The V and J genes are TRBV18 and TRBJ1-1, with D possibly TRBD1 on 6 matching bases. The CDR3 sequence is 15 residues long. CDR1 is KGHSH and CDR2 is LQKENI in the germline V gene. The V end was cut by 2 bases, the J end by 4 bases, with 14 bases between. The CDR3 sequence is CASSPGLDRTTEAFF. The CDR3 region has the DNA TGTGCCAGCTCACCAGGGCTAGACAGGACCACTGAAGCTTTCTTT.

V is TRBV9 and J is TRBJ1-4; 8 bases map to TRBD1. Germline-derived CDR1 and CDR2 are SGDLS and YYNGEE. V lost 4 bases and J lost 8; bases outside the gene matches: 10. The CDR3 contains 15 residues. The CDR3 loop reads CASSPKDRAGEKLFF. Here the CDR3 DNA reads TGTGCCAGCAGCCCAAAGGACAGGGCGGGGGAAAAACTGTTTTTT.

The chain recombines TRBV6-2 or TRBV6-3 with TRBJ1-6; weak D call: TRBD1 (5 bases). Deletions cut 2 bases from V and 14 bases from J, with 7 bases between. The CDR3 sequence is 11 residues long. Germline-derived CDR1 and CDR2 are MNHEY and SVGEGT. CDR3 residues: CASSYGGTLHF. CDR3 nucleotides: TGTGCCAGCAGTTACGGGGGGACCCTCCACTTT.

The DNA of the CDR3 is TGTGCCATCAGGGACAGGGGCGATCAGCCCCAGCATTTT. Its translation: CAIRDRGDQPQHF. This chain links TRBV10-3 with TRBJ1-5; 9 nucleotides match TRBD1. The germline gives CDR1 ENHRY, CDR2 SYGVKD. The CDR3 extends over 13 amino acids. Germline trimming cut 6 bases from V and 5 bases from J; bases unmatched to any gene: 2.

The chain uses TRBV2 and TRBJ2-7; the match to TRBD1 covers 8 bases. The CDR3 loop spans 15 amino acids. Germline V gene data show CDR1 as SNHLY and CDR2 as FYNNEI. Trimming removed 6 bases from V and 2 bases from J; junction bases left unmatched: 9. DNA of the CDR3: TGTGCCAGCAGAGCGGACAGGGCCGGGGCCTACGAGCAGTACTTC. This sequence encodes CASRADRAGAYEQYF.

This sequence joins TRBV28 and TRBJ2-1; 8 bases map to TRBD2. Germline trimming cut 6 bases from V and 6 bases from J; bases unmatched to any gene: 13. Germline assignment: CDR1 MDHEN and CDR2 SYDVKM. The CDR3 spans 16 residues. Here the CDR3 reads CASRSPGLGPLNEQFF. The CDR3 DNA sequence: TGTGCCAGCAGATCCCCGGGACTAGGTCCTCTCAATGAGCAGTTCTTC.

The chain combines TRBV5-1 with TRBJ2-7; D may be TRBD2 (5 bases). The CDR3 is 14 residues long. V was trimmed by 5 bases and J by 1 base, leaving 13 bases between them. CDR1 and CDR2 from the germline V gene are SGHRS and YFSETQ. DNA of the CDR3: TGCGCCAGCAGGCGGGCCACTACTTCCTACGAGCAGTACTTC. Translating it yields CASRRATTSYEQYF.

The chain couples TRBV15 to TRBJ2-7; D might be TRBD1 (6 bases). The V gene lost 1 base and the J gene lost 3 bases, with 13 bases spanning the gap. The V gene's germline CDR1 is LNHNV and CDR2 YYDKDF (reference sequence). This CDR3 is 15 amino acids long. For the CDR3, the DNA is TGTGCCACCAGCAGAGGCCGGGACATCAACTACGAGCAGTACTTC. This sequence encodes CATSRGRDINYEQYF.